These 5 T cell receptor beta chains were all obtained from the same sample, sequenced in a study of cytomegalovirus exposure and HLA in healthy donors. TCRdb keeps only in-frame clones here, not all; method: immunoSEQ multiplex PCR. The table has about 130,000 clones, more than 70% seen once; the top ten hold around 1.5%. Sequencing was done on a sample of PBMCs. Receptor source: a man aged 25 to 40 in good health and CMV-seronegative.

The chain employs TRBV15 and TRBJ2-7, with D possibly TRBD2 on 7 matching bases. CDR1 is LNHNV, CDR2 YYDKDF, per germline (reference sequence). The V gene lost 5 bases and the J gene lost 2 bases, with 16 bases spanning the gap. The CDR3 totals 15 residues. The CDR3 nucleotides are TGTGCCACCAGCCCCCGAGGGGGACTAACCTACGAGCAGTACTTC. Translation gives CATSPRGGLTYEQYF.

The V gene is TRBV27, the J gene TRBJ2-3; tentatively, D is TRBD1 (6 bases). With 5 bases removed from V and 2 bases from J, the gap between germline ends came to 14 bases. Germline assignment: CDR1 MNHEY and CDR2 SMNVEV (reference sequence). CDR3 length equals 15 residues. CDR3 bases: TGTGCCAGCAGTCTACAGGGAGACGACACAGATACGCAGTATTTT. Protein sequence: CASSLQGDDTDTQYF.

This chain uses TRBV6-6 with TRBJ2-2; 9 positions match TRBD2. CDR1 is MNHNY, CDR2 SVGAGI, per germline (reference sequence). The CDR3 totals 16 residues. Germline trimming cut 3 bases from V and 6 bases from J; bases unmatched to any gene: 8. CDR3 coding DNA: TGTGCCAGCAGTTATGGTAGCGGGAGTGGTCCCGGGGAGCTGTTTTTT. Encoded protein: CASSYGSGSGPGELFF.

This rearrangement joins TRBV7-9 to TRBJ1-1, with D tentatively TRBD1 (6 bases). The CDR3 length is 14 residues. Germline CDR1 and CDR2: SEHNR and FQNEAQ (reference sequence). Trimming took off 3 bases at V and 1 base at J, with 9 bases between the two ends. CDR3 DNA: TGTGCCAGCAGCTTGGGGGGGCCGAACACTGAAGCTTTCTTT. This translates into CASSLGGPNTEAFF.

The chain couples TRBV5-1 to TRBJ2-2; TRBD1 agrees at 9 bases. The CDR3 has 15 amino acids. Germline trimming cut 5 bases from V and 7 bases from J; bases unmatched to any gene: 9. Per the germline V gene, CDR1 is SGHRS and CDR2 is YFSETQ. The CDR3 DNA reads TGCGCCAGCAGGCCGGGACAGGGTGTGAGCGGGGAGCTGTTTTTT. Translating it yields CASRPGQGVSGELFF.